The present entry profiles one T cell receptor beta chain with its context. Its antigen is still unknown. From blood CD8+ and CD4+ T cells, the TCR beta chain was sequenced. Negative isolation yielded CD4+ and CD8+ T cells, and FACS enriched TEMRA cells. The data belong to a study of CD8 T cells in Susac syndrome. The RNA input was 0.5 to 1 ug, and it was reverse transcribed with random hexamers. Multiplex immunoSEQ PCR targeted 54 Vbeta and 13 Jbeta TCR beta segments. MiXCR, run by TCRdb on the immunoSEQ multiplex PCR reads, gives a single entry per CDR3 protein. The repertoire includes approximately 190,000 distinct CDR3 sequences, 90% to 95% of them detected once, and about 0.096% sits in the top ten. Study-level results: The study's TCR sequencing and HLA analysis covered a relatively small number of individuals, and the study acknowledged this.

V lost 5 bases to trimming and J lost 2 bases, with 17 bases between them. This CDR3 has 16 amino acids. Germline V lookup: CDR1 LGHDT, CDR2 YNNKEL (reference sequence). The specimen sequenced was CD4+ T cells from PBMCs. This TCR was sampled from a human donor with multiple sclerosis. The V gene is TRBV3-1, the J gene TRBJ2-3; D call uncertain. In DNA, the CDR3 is TGTGCCAGCAGCTGGTACACTGGAACGGCCACAGATACGCAGTATTTT. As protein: CASSWYTGTATDTQYF.